Sequencing of this T cell receptor beta chain was carried out in a study of blood T cell repertoires in COVID-19. Study summary: From T cells, B-cell-depleted T cells, or PBMCs came the material, which was cDNA or gDNA.

Clones were read by immunoSEQ multiplex PCR, and TCRdb kept only the in-frame ones, dropping some. The table includes tens of thousands of clones, around 84% detected once. J gave up 5 bases and V 5 bases, and 11 bases lay outside the gene matches. This CDR3 region has 15 residues. Germline V gives CDR1 SGHTA, CDR2 FQGNSA. The source material was peripheral blood. This TCR was sampled from a man in his fifties with acute or convalescent COVID-19. This chain uses TRBV7-2 with TRBJ2-5; 7 bases align to TRBD2. CDR3 region: CASSPSAREMETQYF. As DNA, the CDR3 is TGTGCCAGCAGCCCGTCCGCGCGGGAGATGGAGACCCAGTACTTC.